The 12 T cell receptor beta chains in this list originate from one sample, sequenced in a study of T-cell reconstitution after alpha-beta-depleted transplantation in children. The TCRbeta library was prepared with unique molecular identifiers. MiXCR was run by TCRdb on the PCR reads, yielding one entry per CDR3 protein. The table has roughly 220,000 distinct CDR3 sequences, 9.7% seen once. The specimen comprised PBMCs from the stem cell graft donor, sampled from the stem cell graft. The receptors were sampled from a human donor who donated a stem cell graft to a child with SCID.

In its sample, this clonotype was seen many times. The rearrangement uses TRBV4-1 and TRBJ2-1; 8 positions agree with TRBD2. This CDR3 spans 15 amino acids. Per germline, CDR1 MGHRA and CDR2 YSYEKL. The V gene end was trimmed by 5 bases and the J gene end by 9 bases; junction bases not matched to a gene: 12. The CDR3 nucleotides read TGCGCCAGCAGCAAGGGGCTAGCGGGTTGGGGTGAGCAGTTCTTC. Translating gives CASSKGLAGWGEQFF.

This clonotype was seen repeatedly, ten times or more. The V gene is TRBV6-1, the J gene TRBJ1-2; 9 bases fit TRBD1. Germline CDR1 is MNHNS and CDR2 is SASEGT. This CDR3 has 15 residues. Trimming at V came to 1 base and at J to 4 bases, leaving 4 bases not matched to a gene. CDR3 sequence: CASSEGQGGIYGYTF. CDR3 bases: TGTGCCAGCAGTGAAGGACAGGGGGGTATCTATGGCTACACCTTC.

This clonotype was counted at least ten times. The J gene is TRBJ1-6, the V gene TRBV20-1, with D possibly being TRBD1 (6 bases). Between the trimmed V and J ends, which lost 6 bases and 5 bases, there was a span of 11 bases. The CDR3 loop spans 13 amino acids. Germline lookup yields CDR1 DFQATT and CDR2 SNEGSKA (reference sequence). DNA of the CDR3: TGCAGTGCAGGGCAGGGGAATAATTCACCCCTCCACTTT. Protein: CSAGQGNNSPLHF.

Remarks on this clonotype: A much larger clonotype is one base distant, so this may be a read error. The rearrangement joins TRBV11-3 to TRBJ2-3; TRBD1 is a possible D gene (6 bases). This CDR3 spans 17 amino acids. Deletions cut 8 bases from V and 2 bases from J, with 23 bases between. Germline V gene sequence: CDR1 SGHNT, CDR2 YENEEA. The CDR3 is CASCPSRGIVNTDTQYF. CDR3 DNA sequence: TGTGCCAGCTGCCCCTCGAGGGGGATCGTCAACACAGATACGCAGTATTTT.

This clonotype has at least ten counts. The V gene is TRBV10-3, the J gene TRBJ2-1; TRBD2 matches 8 bases. This CDR3 spans 15 amino acids. The V segment lost 3 bases and the J segment 2 bases; nucleotides outside the gene matches: 3. Germline V lookup: CDR1 ENHRY, CDR2 SYGVKD. CDR3 loop: CAISDREGPYNEQFF. The CDR3 nucleotides read TGTGCCATCAGTGACCGGGAGGGACCCTACAATGAGCAGTTCTTC.

This clonotype appeared many times. The CDR3 DNA is TGTGCCAGCAGCCGAACTATCGGGGAGAAACTGTTTTTT. This encodes CASSRTIGEKLFF. The rearrangement uses TRBV27 and TRBJ1-4, with D unresolved. The V and J ends lost 6 bases and 11 bases respectively, with 16 bases between them. Germline V CDR1 and CDR2: MNHEY, SMNVEV (reference sequence). This CDR3 region has 13 residues.

This clonotype came up many times. The chain couples TRBV7-8 to TRBJ2-3; 9 nucleotides agree with TRBD2. This CDR3 has 20 residues. CDR1 SGHVS and CDR2 FQNEAQ come from the germline V gene. V shed 2 bases, J shed 1 base, and the junction held 16 bases outside the gene matches. The CDR3 here is CASSLLRRGGRGGGTDTQYF. Written as DNA, the CDR3 is TGTGCCAGCAGCTTACTAAGGCGGGGGGGCAGGGGAGGGGGCACAGATACGCAGTATTTT.

The sample holds many counts of this clonotype. V usage is TRBV10-3 and J usage is TRBJ2-3; D may correspond to TRBD1 or TRBD2 (5 bases each). From germline, CDR1 is ENHRY and CDR2 SYGVKD. This CDR3 spans 17 amino acids. The V end lost 2 bases, the J end lost 1 base, and 16 bases lay between the germline ends. The CDR3 DNA sequence: TGTGCCATCAGTGAGCCCCCTGGACATAGCGGCACAGATACGCAGTATTTT. Translated: CAISEPPGHSGTDTQYF.

This clonotype came up many times. V usage is TRBV12-3 or TRBV12-4 and J usage is TRBJ2-5, with D perhaps matching TRBD2 (5 bases). The CDR3 consists of 14 residues. V gave up 10 bases and J gave up 5 bases, with 20 bases separating them. The CDR3 DNA sequence: TGTGCCACCGCCCCAAGTAGAGGGAGCGAGACCCAGTACTTC. This gives the protein CATAPSRGSETQYF.

This clonotype has a count of ten or more. The chain recombines TRBV20-1 with TRBJ2-1; TRBD1 is a possible D gene (6 bases). The CDR3 length is 14 residues. The V and J ends lost 6 bases and 0 bases respectively, with 12 bases between them. Germline V gene sequence: CDR1 DFQATT, CDR2 SNEGSKA (reference sequence). The CDR3 sequence is CSANRANSYNEQFF. The DNA for the CDR3 is TGCAGTGCCAACAGGGCTAACTCCTACAATGAGCAGTTCTTC.

This clonotype was seen repeatedly, ten times or more. The chain joins TRBV6-1 to TRBJ2-7; TRBD2 agrees at 7 bases. V was clipped by 6 bases and J by 1 base; unmatched bases: 9. The CDR3 runs to 15 residues. Germline assignment: CDR1 MNHNS and CDR2 SASEGT. The CDR3 reads CASRLGSGGSYEQYF. Written as DNA, the CDR3 is TGTGCCAGCAGGCTCGGGTCGGGGGGATCCTACGAGCAGTACTTC.

The CDR3 DNA is TGTGCCAGCAGCCAGGAAGGACCGGAGAGTACTGGAAACACCATATATTTT. This codes for CASSQEGPESTGNTIYF. The rearrangement uses TRBV4-2 and TRBJ1-3; D uncertain. The CDR3 is 17 amino acids. The ends were cut back, 3 bases at V and 2 bases at J, with 17 bases in the middle. The germline V gene encodes CDR1 LGHNA and CDR2 YNFKEQ.